The clone carrying this TCR beta chain has at least ten counts. What it binds is not known. These data belong to a study of breast tumors, draining lymph nodes, adjacent tissues. General study points: Tumor and nontumor repertoires were significantly more similar in luminal-like than in basal-like breast cancer. Compared with lymph nodes, tumors were less diverse; compared with nontumor tissue, more. Findings are consistent with lymph node origin and intratumoral expansion of most tumor T cells.

Axillary draining lymph nodes of breast cancer patients supplied the node samples. TCRdb re-derived calls from the multiplex PCR reads in MiXCR, one entry per CDR3 protein. This repertoire shows about 200,000 distinct CDR3 sequences, roughly 31% found once; its top ten account for more than 4%. Material: axillary lymph node tissue. The receptor was derived from a female donor with breast cancer. Some clones in this sample may be carry-over from other donors' samples.

The CDR3 loop is CSARYSGSRADTQYF. CDR3 DNA: TGCAGTGCTAGATACAGCGGGAGTAGAGCAGATACGCAGTATTTT. This sequence joins TRBV20-1 and TRBJ2-3; 8 nucleotides align to TRBD2. In germline, CDR1 is DFQATT, CDR2 SNEGSKA (reference sequence). Trimming at V came to 2 bases and at J to 4 bases, leaving 8 bases not matched to a gene. The CDR3 is 15 residues long.